The 18 T cell receptor beta chains given below trace back to one sample, sequenced in a study of T-cell memory formation after mild COVID-19. A single record per CDR3 protein comes from TCRdb applying MiXCR to the 5' RACE reads. Here the sample spans fewer than 400,000 distinct CDR3 sequences, 10% to 15% being singletons. Sequenced: PBMCs or a T cell subset sorted from them (not recorded which). The receptor source for this set is a man younger than 35 who had mild COVID-19 (a few samples of this study predate the infection). Cell type and time point are not known.

This clonotype was found a few times. The chain couples TRBV7-9 to TRBJ1-4; D not certain. Germline-derived CDR1 and CDR2 are SEHNR and FQNEAQ (reference sequence). CDR3 size: 15 residues. With 5 bases removed from V and 5 bases from J, the gap between germline ends came to 15 bases. DNA of the CDR3: TGTGCCAGCAGCCGCAACAGCGTCGAGAATGAAAAACTGTTTTTT. It translates to CASSRNSVENEKLFF.

This clonotype was seen a handful of times. The chain joins TRBV2 to TRBJ2-3, with unresolved D. The CDR3 extends over 12 amino acids. V dropped 2 bases and J dropped 5 bases, with 5 bases sitting between them. CDR1 is SNHLY and CDR2 is FYNNEI in the germline V gene. The CDR3 bases are TGTGCCAGCAGTGAATACGGAGATACGCAGTATTTT. It encodes CASSEYGDTQYF.

This clonotype was detected only a few times. The chain couples TRBV5-1 to TRBJ2-2; D is possibly TRBD1 (5 bases). The CDR3 consists of 16 residues. Germline CDR1 reads SGHRS; CDR2 reads YFSETQ. Trimming left V 4 bases short and J 4 bases short, with 17 bases between. As DNA, the CDR3 is TGCGCCAGCAGCCCCTCAACAGGAAGGGTCACCGGGGAGCTGTTTTTT. Translating gives CASSPSTGRVTGELFF.

J is TRBJ1-3 and V is TRBV4-1; weak D call: TRBD1 (6 bases). The V gene lost 4 bases and the J gene lost 0 bases, with 13 bases spanning the gap. Germline lookup yields CDR1 MGHRA and CDR2 YSYEKL. The CDR3 is made up of 16 amino acids. The CDR3 bases are TGCGCCAGCAGCCCCTACAGGGACGCCTCTGGAAACACCATATATTTT. It translates to CASSPYRDASGNTIYF.

V usage is TRBV7-2 and J usage is TRBJ2-1; 8 nucleotides match TRBD1. With 5 bases clipped from V and 2 bases from J, the junction kept 5 bases outside the gene matches. The germline gives CDR1 SGHTA, CDR2 FQGNSA. This CDR3 has 15 residues. The CDR3 region has the DNA TGTGCCAGCAGCACCCAGGGACAGGCCTACAATGAGCAGTTCTTC. Its translation: CASSTQGQAYNEQFF. Full variable domain (missing parts from reference TRBV7-2 and TRBJ2-1): GAGVSQSPSNKVTEKGKDVELRCDPISGHTALYWYRQSLGQGLEFLIYFQGNSAPDKSGLPSDRFSAERTGGSVSTLTIQRTQQEDSAVYLCASSTQGQAYNEQFFGPGTRLTVL.

This clonotype has more than one count but fewer than ten. The genes are TRBV6-6 and TRBJ2-7, with D possibly TRBD1 on 6 matching bases. The CDR3 runs to 15 residues. V was trimmed by 0 bases and J by 0 bases, leaving 9 bases between them. The germline gives CDR1 MNHNY, CDR2 SVGAGI (reference sequence). The CDR3 DNA sequence: TGTGCCAGCAGTTACTCGACACAGGGCTCCTACGAGCAGTACTTC. It specifies CASSYSTQGSYEQYF.

The V and J genes are TRBV6-2 or TRBV6-3 and TRBJ2-1; D is undetermined. Trimming took 6 bases from V and 9 from J, leaving 9 bases between them. Germline CDR1 reads MNHEY; CDR2 reads SVGEGT. The CDR3 is 11 amino acids. The CDR3 region is CASRRIGEQFF. The CDR3 DNA follows: TGTGCCAGCAGAAGGATAGGTGAGCAGTTCTTC.

Of note for this clonotype: Its ends do not fully match the called genes, so a read error is possible. This sequence joins TRBV7-7 and TRBJ2-2; D perhaps matches TRBD2 (6 bases). The CDR3 has 14 amino acids. Germline-derived CDR1 and CDR2 are SSHAT and FNYEAQ (reference sequence). Here the CDR3 DNA reads TGTGCTAGCAGTCCCGCGGGGTTTACCGGGGAGCTGTTTTTT. This sequence encodes CASSPAGFTGELFF.

V usage is TRBV7-9 and J usage is TRBJ2-2; maybe TRBD2 (7 bases). The germline V gene has CDR1 SEHNR and CDR2 FQNEAQ (reference sequence). This CDR3 contains 17 residues. Trimming shortened V by 3 bases and J by 0 bases, and 14 bases separated the two germline ends. The CDR3 protein is CASSLTIGGPNTGELFF. CDR3 coding DNA: TGTGCCAGCAGCTTGACGATCGGGGGGCCGAACACCGGGGAGCTGTTTTTT. Combining the CDR3 with reference TRBV7-9 and TRBJ2-2 gives the whole variable domain DTGVSQNPRHKITKRGQNVTFRCDPISEHNRLYWYRQTLGQGPEFLTYFQNEAQLEKSRLLSDRFSAERPKGSFSTLEIQRTEQGDSAMYLCASSLTIGGPNTGELFFGEGSRLTVL.

This chain uses TRBV20-1 with TRBJ2-7; the D gene could be TRBD1 or TRBD2 (6 bases each). The V gene lost 3 bases and the J gene lost 1 base, with 13 bases spanning the gap. This CDR3 region has 14 residues. Germline CDR1 reads DFQATT; CDR2 reads SNEGSKA (reference sequence). The CDR3 is CSASDGGLSYEQYV. The CDR3 coding sequence is TGCAGTGCTAGTGACGGGGGCCTGTCCTACGAGCAGTACGTC.

This clonotype has a handful of counts. This chain's CDR3 is CASSLIGEGTANEKLFF. CDR3 DNA sequence: TGTGCCAGCAGCCTGATAGGGGAGGGGACAGCTAATGAAAAACTGTTTTTT. The V and J genes are TRBV7-6 and TRBJ1-4; TRBD1 matches 7 bases. Germline loops: CDR1 SGHVS, CDR2 FNYEAQ. The CDR3 has 17 residues. The ends lost 5 bases at V and 3 bases at J; junction bases unmatched: 12. Supplemented by reference TRBV7-6 and TRBJ1-4, the full variable domain reads GAGVSQSPRYKVTKRGQDVALRCDPISGHVSLYWYRQALGQGPEFLTYFNYEAQQDKSGLPNDRFSAERPEGSISTLTIQRTEQRDSAMYRCASSLIGEGTANEKLFFGSGTQLSVL.

The gene calls are TRBV4-3 and TRBJ2-6, with a possible D match to TRBD1 (6 bases). This CDR3 has 17 residues. Germline V gene sequence: CDR1 LGHNA, CDR2 YSLEER. V was clipped by 4 bases and J by 1 base, with 14 bases between them. The CDR3 nucleotides read TGCGCCAGCAGCCCCGCTGGAAGGGGGTCTGGGGCCAACGTCCTGACTTTC. It yields the protein CASSPAGRGSGANVLTF.

This clonotype has just a few counts. The gene calls are TRBV5-4 and TRBJ2-1, with D hard to call. The germline V gene has CDR1 SGHNT and CDR2 YYREEE (reference sequence). The CDR3 is 14 residues long. With 2 bases removed from V and 9 bases from J, the gap between germline ends came to 15 bases. The CDR3 DNA is TGTGCCAGCAGCTTCGGTTGGGGTGGCGGTGAGCAGTTCTTC. Protein: CASSFGWGGGEQFF.

The gene calls are TRBV7-8 and TRBJ2-2; D ambiguous. The V end lost 5 bases, the J end lost 5 bases, and 15 bases lay between the germline ends. The CDR3 contains 15 residues. Per the germline V gene, CDR1 is SGHVS and CDR2 is FQNEAQ. The CDR3 DNA reads TGTGCCAGCAGCATAAGCAGACATTCTACCGGGGAGCTGTTTTTT. This gives the protein CASSISRHSTGELFF.

This clonotype was seen repeatedly, ten times or more. The V and J genes are TRBV7-2 and TRBJ2-5, with unresolved D. The CDR3 is 14 residues long. Looked up from germline, CDR1 is SGHTA and CDR2 is FQGNSA. The V gene lost 3 bases and the J gene lost 4 bases, with 12 bases spanning the gap. This CDR3 reads CASSFGPKGETQYF. Written as DNA, the CDR3 is TGTGCCAGCAGCTTTGGACCCAAGGGAGAGACCCAGTACTTC.

In DNA form, the CDR3 reads TGTGCCAGCTCCAGACATAGCAATCAGCCCCAGCATTTT. Its translation is CASSRHSNQPQHF. This rearrangement joins TRBV18 to TRBJ1-5; D remains ambiguous. With 6 bases removed from V and 0 bases from J, the gap between germline ends came to 6 bases. Germline V gene data show CDR1 as KGHSH and CDR2 as LQKENI. The CDR3 consists of 13 residues.

This clonotype was counted a few times. This chain links TRBV6-2 or TRBV6-3 with TRBJ2-1, with 7 bases lining up with TRBD1. V was clipped by 6 bases and J by 0 bases; unmatched bases: 5. Germline V lookup: CDR1 MNHEY, CDR2 SVGEGT. The CDR3 has 15 residues. The CDR3 DNA sequence: TGTGCCAGCAGGCCGAACAGGGGCTCCTACAATGAGCAGTTCTTC. This codes for CASRPNRGSYNEQFF.

This clonotype showed up just a few times. CDR3 amino acids: CASSESVPPKPQHF. DNA of the CDR3: TGTGCCAGCAGTGAATCCGTGCCGCCTAAGCCCCAGCATTTT. The chain uses TRBV6-1 and TRBJ1-5; D remains unclear. V gave up 2 bases and J gave up 8 bases, with 13 bases separating them. The germline V gene has CDR1 MNHNS and CDR2 SASEGT. This CDR3 region has 14 residues.